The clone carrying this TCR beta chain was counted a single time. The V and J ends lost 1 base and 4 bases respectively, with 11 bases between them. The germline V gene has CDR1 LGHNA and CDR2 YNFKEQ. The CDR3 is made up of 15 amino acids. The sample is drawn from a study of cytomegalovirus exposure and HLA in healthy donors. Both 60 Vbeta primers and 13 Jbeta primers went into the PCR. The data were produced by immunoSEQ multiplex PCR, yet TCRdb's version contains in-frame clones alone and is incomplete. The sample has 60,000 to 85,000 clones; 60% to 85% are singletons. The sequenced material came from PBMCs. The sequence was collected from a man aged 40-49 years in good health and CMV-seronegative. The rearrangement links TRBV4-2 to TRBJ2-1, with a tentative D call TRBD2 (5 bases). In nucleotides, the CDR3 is TGTGCCAGCAGCCAAGCCCCCGAGCGGTACAATGAGCAGTTCTTC. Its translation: CASSQAPERYNEQFF.